A single sample is the source of the 3 T cell receptor beta chains below, sequenced in a study of beta chain features in type 1 diabetes. Study conclusions and caveats: Among patients with Type 1 diabetes, TCRB CDR3s were moderately but significantly shorter in every one of the four CD4+ subsets.

Expressed TCRB transcripts were sequenced after all isolated RNA was converted to cDNA. Method: immunoSEQ multiplex PCR; TCRdb's copy keeps in-frame clones and lacks some. The profile shows 600,000 to 700,000 clones, 9.5% to 15% of them singletons. The antigens for these receptors are not known. The source material was naive CD4+ T cells from blood. The receptors shown here come from a man younger than 40 with type 1 diabetes.

This clone was recorded a few times. This sequence joins TRBV5-4 and TRBJ2-3; 13 positions agree with TRBD2. This CDR3 is built from 16 residues. Per the germline V gene, CDR1 is SGHNT and CDR2 is YYREEE (reference sequence). V dropped 0 bases and J dropped 5; count of bases not matched to a gene: 3. CDR3 loop: CASSLGTSGGVDTQYF. The CDR3 bases are TGTGCCAGCAGCTTGGGGACTAGCGGGGGAGTAGATACGCAGTATTTT.

This chain uses TRBV18 with TRBJ1-5; the D gene is possibly TRBD1 (5 bases). The germline V gene encodes CDR1 KGHSH and CDR2 LQKENI. CDR3 length: 16 amino acids. V lost 6 bases, J lost 4 bases, and 19 bases lay in between. The CDR3 DNA reads TGTGCCAGCTCGGCCTCCAACGGGGGGGATAATCAGCCCCAGCATTTT. Translated, it gives CASSASNGGDNQPQHF.

This clone was seen a handful of times. This chain uses TRBV18 with TRBJ1-5; D is possibly TRBD1 (5 bases). The V end was cut by 2 bases, the J end by 5 bases, with 13 bases between. The germline V gene encodes CDR1 KGHSH and CDR2 LQKENI. The CDR3 spans 15 residues. The CDR3 nucleotides are TGTGCCAGCTCACCAATCTCCGGGGCGGATCAGCCCCAGCATTTT. Amino acids: CASSPISGADQPQHF.